This T cell receptor beta chain was sequenced for a study of T-cell reconstitution after alpha-beta-depleted transplantation in children. Points from the study as a whole: Fresh T-cell production supplied most of the T-cell counts and diversity seen one year after transplant. Certain patients had high TCRbeta diversity at day 60, and it came from recipient T cells and thymic progenitors that survived. Expanded graft clones numbering several hundred reportedly gave rise to alpha-beta T cells about two months after transplant.

Of note for this clonotype: Its antigen is not identified.

Researchers prepared the TCRbeta library using unique molecular identifiers, the study reports. TCRdb re-analysed the PCR reads in MiXCR, keeping a single row per CDR3 protein. The repertoire includes some 300,000 distinct CDR3 sequences, 10% of them detected once, and less than 8% sits in the top ten. Germline V gene data show CDR1 as SGDLS and CDR2 as YYNGEE. Trimming took 4 bases from V and 0 from J, leaving 11 bases between them. The CDR3 contains 15 residues. This TCR was recovered from a boy younger than two with acute myeloid leukemia, due to receive a stem cell transplant. The chain combines TRBV9 with TRBJ1-5; tentative D call: TRBD1 (5 bases). The sequencing used PBMCs, collected before TCRalphabeta/CD19-depleted stem cell transplant. The CDR3 sequence is CASSPPGDSNQPQHF. The CDR3 DNA is TGTGCCAGCAGCCCCCCGGGGGATAGCAATCAGCCCCAGCATTTT.